These T cell receptor beta chains were read from a single sample in a study of T cell changes during pregnancy in multiple sclerosis. The assay was immunoSEQ multiplex PCR, and TCRdb's table has in-frame clones only and misses some. The table includes 50,000 to 80,000 clones, around nine tenths detected once. The sequencing used peripheral blood, collected in the second trimester of pregnancy. These receptors were taken from a female donor with multiple sclerosis, enrolled in a pregnancy study. Each CDR3 is given with its conserved first and last residue. Each record gives: clone size, D gene, V gene, J gene, CDR3 protein, CDR3 DNA. D genes are given only for firm matches. Expanded clones are given a class, and other clones once, few, many or no size at all.

size: .; D: .; V: TRBV6-4; J: TRBJ1-5; CDR3: CASSDVGGEPQHF; DNA: TGTGCCAGCAGTGACGTGGGGGGGGAGCCCCAGCATTTT
size: .; D: .; V: TRBV28; J: TRBJ1-5; CDR3: CASSSDDRTVSNQPQHF; DNA: TGTGCCAGCAGTTCAGACGACAGAACAGTAAGCAATCAGCCCCAGCATTTT
size: once; D: .; V: TRBV4-1; J: TRBJ1-1; CDR3: CASSCRVLDTEAFF; DNA: TGCGCCAGCAGCTGCAGGGTATTGGACACTGAAGCTTTCTTT
size: .; D: TRBD1; V: TRBV12-5; J: TRBJ2-1; CDR3: CASVPGQTYNEQFF; DNA: TGTGCTAGTGTCCCGGGACAGACCTACAATGAGCAGTTCTTC
size: once; D: .; V: TRBV28; J: TRBJ2-7; CDR3: CASTPQASLGGYEQYF; DNA: TGTGCCAGCACTCCCCAGGCTAGCCTGGGCGGGTACGAGCAGTACTTC
size: many; D: .; V: TRBV28; J: TRBJ2-7; CDR3: CASSALYEQYF; DNA: TGTGCCAGCAGCGCACTCTACGAGCAGTACTTC
size: .; D: .; V: TRBV21-1; J: TRBJ2-7; CDR3: CASSNYTGTGIHEQYF; DNA: TGTGCCAGCAGCAATTATACCGGGACAGGGATCCACGAGCAGTACTTC
size: .; D: .; V: TRBV6-1; J: TRBJ2-5; CDR3: CASRRETQYF; DNA: TGTGCCAGCAGACGGGAGACCCAGTACTTC
size: .; D: .; V: TRBV10-1; J: TRBJ1-5; CDR3: CAGPSIEGVPIFSQPQHF; DNA: TGCGCCGGACCGTCGATAGAGGGGGTCCCCATATTTAGTCAGCCCCAGCATTTT
size: .; D: TRBD1; V: TRBV6-6; J: TRBJ1-2; CDR3: CATEGQVLGGYTF; DNA: TGTGCCACCGAGGGACAGGTACTGGGTGGCTACACCTTC
size: .; D: TRBD1; V: TRBV28; J: TRBJ2-2; CDR3: CASSLGQGAAGELFF; DNA: TGTGCCAGCAGCCTCGGACAGGGGGCGGCCGGGGAGCTGTTTTTT
size: .; D: TRBD2; V: TRBV9; J: TRBJ2-3; CDR3: CASSTRTSGNTDTQYF; DNA: TGTGCCAGCAGCACCCGGACTAGCGGAAACACAGATACGCAGTATTTT
size: .; D: TRBD1; V: TRBV5-6; J: TRBJ1-2; CDR3: CASSSRPGTGIRGYGYTF; DNA: TGTGCCAGCAGCTCCCGTCCCGGGACAGGGATTCGCGGCTATGGCTACACCTTC
size: .; D: .; V: TRBV30; J: TRBJ1-3; CDR3: CAWMDAGNTIYF; DNA: TGTGCCTGGATGGACGCGGGGAACACCATATATTTT
size: .; D: .; V: TRBV6-1; J: TRBJ1-6; CDR3: CASSEYRGLNSPLHF; DNA: TGTGCCAGCAGTGAATACCGGGGGTTGAATTCACCCCTCCACTTT
size: .; D: TRBD2; V: TRBV4-2; J: TRBJ2-7; CDR3: CASSQVSGRAPYEQYF; DNA: TGTGCCAGCAGCCAAGTTAGCGGGAGGGCTCCCTACGAGCAGTACTTC
size: few; D: .; V: TRBV7-2; J: TRBJ2-5; CDR3: CASSHYAETQYF; DNA: TGTGCCAGCAGCCACTATGCGGAGACCCAGTACTTC
size: .; D: TRBD1; V: TRBV11-2; J: TRBJ2-7; CDR3: CASSPSPGQGLLEQYF; DNA: TGTGCCAGCAGCCCGAGTCCGGGACAGGGCTTGCTTGAGCAGTACTTC
size: .; D: TRBD2; V: TRBV6-1; J: TRBJ2-5; CDR3: CASSVTLGTSGSLYVETQYF; DNA: TGTGCCAGCAGTGTAACCCTTGGGACTAGCGGGAGCCTTTATGTAGAGACCCAGTACTTC
size: .; D: .; V: TRBV11-2; J: TRBJ2-1; CDR3: CASSPTRTPYNEQFF; DNA: TGTGCCAGCAGCCCGACTAGAACCCCCTACAATGAGCAGTTCTTC